This TCR beta chain was sequenced for a study of blood T cell repertoires in COVID-19. Whole-study context: Material from acute and convalescent COVID-19 was sourced from the United States, Italy and Spain.

Germline-derived CDR1 and CDR2 are SEHNR and FQNEAQ (reference sequence). The CDR3 spans 12 residues. Trimming stripped 2 bases from V and 5 bases from J, with 6 bases between. A few counts support this clone. Enrolled through a virtual design, the participants were between roughly 18 and 95 years of age and came from roughly 22 US areas. Cohorts were determined from participant-reported clinical history. In the original workflow: How many nucleated cells were present was estimated from reference gene primer amplification. Profiling relied on immunoSEQ multiplex PCR, and the TCRdb table lists in-frame clones only, not all of them. The V and J calls and clone size are taken from that table; D and trimming were inferred from the DNA. The table includes 200,000 to 250,000 clones, around 80% detected once.

This TCR came from a woman aged 40-49 years with acute COVID-19. This chain uses TRBV7-9 with TRBJ1-1, with D maybe TRBD1 (5 bases). Source material: PBMCs or T cells enriched from blood (not recorded which). CDR3 DNA: TGTGCCAGCAGCTTAAAGGGGACTGAAGCTTTCTTT. It is translated as CASSLKGTEAFF. Together with reference TRBV7-9 and TRBJ1-1, the CDR3 gives the full variable domain: DTGVSQNPRHKITKRGQNVTFRCDPISEHNRLYWYRQTLGQGPEFLTYFQNEAQLEKSRLLSDRFSAERPKGSFSTLEIQRTEQGDSAMYLCASSLKGTEAFFGQGTRLTVV.